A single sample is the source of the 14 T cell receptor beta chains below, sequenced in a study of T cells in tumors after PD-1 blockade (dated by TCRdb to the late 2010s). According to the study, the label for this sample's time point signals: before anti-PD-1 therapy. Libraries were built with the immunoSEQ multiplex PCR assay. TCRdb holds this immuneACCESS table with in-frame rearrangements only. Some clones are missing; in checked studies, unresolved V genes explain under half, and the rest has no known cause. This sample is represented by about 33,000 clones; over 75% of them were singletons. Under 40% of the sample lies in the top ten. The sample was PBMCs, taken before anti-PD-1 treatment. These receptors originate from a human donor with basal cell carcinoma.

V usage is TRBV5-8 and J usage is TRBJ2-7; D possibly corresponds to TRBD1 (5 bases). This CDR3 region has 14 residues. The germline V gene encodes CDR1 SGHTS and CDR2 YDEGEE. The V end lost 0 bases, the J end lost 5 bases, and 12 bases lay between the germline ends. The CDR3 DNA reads TGTGCCAGCAGCTTGGAGCCCACAGGAAACGAGCAGTACTTC. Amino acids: CASSLEPTGNEQYF.

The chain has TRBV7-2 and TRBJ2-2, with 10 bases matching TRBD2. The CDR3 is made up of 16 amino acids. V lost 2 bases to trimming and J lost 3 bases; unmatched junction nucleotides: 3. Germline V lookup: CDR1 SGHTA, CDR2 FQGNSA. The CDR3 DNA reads TGTGCCAGCAGCTTACTAGCGGGGGCCTACACCGGGGAGCTGTTTTTT. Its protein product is CASSLLAGAYTGELFF.

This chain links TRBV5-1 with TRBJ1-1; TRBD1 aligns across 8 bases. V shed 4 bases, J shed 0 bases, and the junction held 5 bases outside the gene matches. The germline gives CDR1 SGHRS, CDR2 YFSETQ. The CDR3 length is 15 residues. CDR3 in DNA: TGCGCCAGCAGCGCAGGGGGCTTGATGAACACTGAAGCTTTCTTT. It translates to CASSAGGLMNTEAFF.

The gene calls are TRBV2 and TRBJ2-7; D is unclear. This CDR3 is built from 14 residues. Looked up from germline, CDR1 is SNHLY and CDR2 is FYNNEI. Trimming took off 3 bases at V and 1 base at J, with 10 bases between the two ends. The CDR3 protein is CASSELVVSYEQYF. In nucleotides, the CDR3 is TGTGCCAGCAGTGAGTTGGTAGTATCCTACGAGCAGTACTTC.

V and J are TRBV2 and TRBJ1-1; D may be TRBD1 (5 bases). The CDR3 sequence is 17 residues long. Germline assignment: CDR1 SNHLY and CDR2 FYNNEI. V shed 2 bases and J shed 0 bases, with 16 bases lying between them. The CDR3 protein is CASSEWWDATLNTEAFF. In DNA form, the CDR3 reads TGTGCCAGCAGTGAATGGTGGGACGCAACCCTGAACACTGAAGCTTTCTTT.

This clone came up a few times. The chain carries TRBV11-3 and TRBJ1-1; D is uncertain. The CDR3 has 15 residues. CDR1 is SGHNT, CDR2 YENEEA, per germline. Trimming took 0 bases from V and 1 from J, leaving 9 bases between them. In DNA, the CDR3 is TGTGCCAGCAGCTTAGATCCTGCCCCGAACACTGAAGCTTTCTTT. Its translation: CASSLDPAPNTEAFF.

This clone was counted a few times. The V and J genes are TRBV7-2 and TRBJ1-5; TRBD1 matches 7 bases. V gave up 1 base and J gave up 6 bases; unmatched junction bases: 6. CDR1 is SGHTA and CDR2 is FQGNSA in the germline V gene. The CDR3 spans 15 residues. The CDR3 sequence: CASSLEGTATQPQHF. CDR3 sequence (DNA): TGTGCCAGCAGCTTAGAGGGGACAGCAACTCAGCCCCAGCATTTT.

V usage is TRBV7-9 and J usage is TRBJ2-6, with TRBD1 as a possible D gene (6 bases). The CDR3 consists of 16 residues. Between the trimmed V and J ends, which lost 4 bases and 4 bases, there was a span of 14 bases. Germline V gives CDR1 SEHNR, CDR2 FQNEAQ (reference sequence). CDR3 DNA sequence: TGTGCCAGCAGCTCGAGGGGGTCGGCAGGGGCCAACGTCCTGACTTTC. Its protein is CASSSRGSAGANVLTF.

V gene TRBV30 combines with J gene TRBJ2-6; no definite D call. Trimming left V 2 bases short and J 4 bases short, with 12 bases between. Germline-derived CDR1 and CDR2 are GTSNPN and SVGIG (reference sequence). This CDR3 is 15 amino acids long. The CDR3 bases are TGTGCCTGGAGTAGTCGAGGCCGCGGGGCCAACGTCCTGACTTTC. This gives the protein CAWSSRGRGANVLTF. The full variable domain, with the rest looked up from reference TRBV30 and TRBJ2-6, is SQTIHQWPATLVQPVGSPLSLECTVEGTSNPNLYWYRQAAGRGLQLLFYSVGIGQISSEVPQNLSASRPQDRQFILSSKKLLLSDSGFYLCAWSSRGRGANVLTFGAGSRLTVL.

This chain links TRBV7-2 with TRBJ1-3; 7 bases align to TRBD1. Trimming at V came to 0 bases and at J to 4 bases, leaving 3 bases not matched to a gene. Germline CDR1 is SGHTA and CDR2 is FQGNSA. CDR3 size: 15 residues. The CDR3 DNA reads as TGTGCCAGCAGCTTAGCGACAGGGTCAGGAAACACCATATATTTT. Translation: CASSLATGSGNTIYF.

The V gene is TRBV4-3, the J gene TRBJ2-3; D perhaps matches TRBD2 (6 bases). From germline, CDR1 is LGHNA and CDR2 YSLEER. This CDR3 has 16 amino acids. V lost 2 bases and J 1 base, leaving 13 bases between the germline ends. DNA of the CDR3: TGCGCCAGCAGCCAAAATGGGGGGATCCGCACAGATACGCAGTATTTT. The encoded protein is CASSQNGGIRTDTQYF.

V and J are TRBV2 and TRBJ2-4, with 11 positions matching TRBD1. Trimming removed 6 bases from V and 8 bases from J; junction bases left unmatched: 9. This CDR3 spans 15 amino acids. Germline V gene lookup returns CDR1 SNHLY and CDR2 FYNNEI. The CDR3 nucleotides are TGTGCCAGCAGAGGAGGACAGGGGGCTCGGGACATTCAGTACTTC. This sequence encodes CASRGGQGARDIQYF.

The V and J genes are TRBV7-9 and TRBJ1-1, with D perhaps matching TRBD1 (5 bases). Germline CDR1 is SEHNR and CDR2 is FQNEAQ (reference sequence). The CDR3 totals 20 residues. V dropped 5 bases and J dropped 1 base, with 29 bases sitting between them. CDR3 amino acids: CASSTQSVYFLDTENTEAFF. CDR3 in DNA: TGTGCCAGCAGCACTCAATCAGTTTATTTCTTGGACACAGAGAACACTGAAGCTTTCTTT.

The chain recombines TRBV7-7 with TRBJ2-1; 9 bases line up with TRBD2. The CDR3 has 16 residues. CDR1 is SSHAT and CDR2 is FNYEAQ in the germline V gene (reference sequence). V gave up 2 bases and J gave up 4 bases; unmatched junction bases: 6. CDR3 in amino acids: CASSLTEAGGYNEQFF. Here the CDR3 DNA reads TGTGCCAGCAGCTTAACTGAGGCGGGGGGGTACAATGAGCAGTTCTTC.